The present TCR beta chain was sequenced within a study of neurological immune-mediated disorders (dated by TCRdb to the late 2010s). In terms of the full investigation: Among the roughly 35 multiple sclerosis patients, roughly 31 had relapsing-remitting MS and 3 had secondary progressive MS. Using UMI-based sequencing, the study compared peripheral blood TCR-beta repertoires from patients with HTLV-I-associated myelopathy (HAM/TSP), patients with multiple sclerosis, and healthy controls. The 90 to 120 TCR-beta libraries covered PBMC samples along with longitudinal samples, technical triplicates, and paired sorted CD4+ and CD8+ T-cell subsets. The cohort comprised about 70 subjects: approximately 15 HAM/TSP patients, 35 or so multiple sclerosis patients and about 20 healthy controls.

Study-wide findings and limitations: The MS cluster was not associated with any clinical or MRI features, and the authors stated that larger cohorts are needed. TCR clonal expansion was highest in HAM/TSP patients and lowest in MS patients, with MS patients falling below even healthy controls. Expanded clones from different subjects shared no identical CDR3 amino acid sequences, which suggests that TCR-beta repertoires were private in all groups. In a phylogenetic analysis, the repertoires of 18 out of 34 MS patients fell into a single cluster of related CDR3 sequences, pointing to a possible signature at the repertoire level.

cDNA was synthesized by template-switch 5'RACE using a primer carrying a 10-nucleotide random unique molecular identifier by which each TCR transcript was tagged. Every sequencing run yielded over 170 million TCR-beta sequences covering 15-18 subjects. The RNeasy kit was used for extraction of total RNA. The KAPA Real-time Library Amplification kit was used to amplify TCR-beta VDJ regions with primers targeting the TCR constant region and the 5'RACE anchor. A first PCR added sample indexes and Illumina adaptors, and a second PCR then raised library yield. After purification with Ampure beads, the TCR product of roughly 650 bp was size-selected on a 2% E-gel SizeSelection system. Before pooling, library quality was assessed on a Bioanalyzer, concentration was determined with Qubit, and library quantification was performed with the Kapa Library Quantification kit. Libraries were sequenced paired-end 2 x 150 bp on an Illumina HiSeq 2500. To increase sequence diversity, about 25-30% phiX was spiked into each library pool. The paper's processing steps were these. Quality-filtered reads were processed with the UMI-based MiGEC pipeline, and over 85% of raw TCR sequences were removed by the MiGEC pipeline during error correction. IMGT germline references were used for aligning VDJ genes, and each clonotype was defined as a unique CDR3 amino acid sequence together with its V-J genes. Clonal expansion, Shannon diversity, and CDR3 relatedness (CalcPairwiseDistances, ClusterSamples) were evaluated with VDJtools, and phylogenetic trees were built with CLCbio workbench. Expanded clones were defined as having at least 8 unique UMIs, based on coefficient-of-variation modelling across technical triplicates. TCRdb handled the public reads itself, with Q25 trimming in fastp and clone calling in MiXCR, and kept productive beta chains. Rows merge per CDR3 protein into single entries with the most common DNA and genes. Clone size and V and J calls follow TCRdb, not the original study. The sample includes tens of thousands of distinct CDR3 sequences, with roughly 4% observed a single time. Of the sample, roughly 2% falls within the top ten clones.

Unsorted PBMC libraries were generated from 2 million PBMCs stored in RNAlater at -80 °C until RNA extraction. The multiple sclerosis patients were enrolled in a US clinical protocol that evaluated disease progression with magnetic resonance imaging. Peripheral blood underwent Ficoll-Hypaque density gradient centrifugation to isolate PBMCs, which were then cryopreserved in liquid nitrogen. This clonotype was seen many times. The antigen this receptor binds is unknown. No base qualities exist here, and no much larger clone lies one base off it. Specimen: PBMCs. This sequence was found in a woman aged 45 to 65 with multiple sclerosis.

The CDR3 region: CASFRDRVEKLFF. Here is the DNA: TGTGCCAGTTTCCGGGACAGGGTTGAAAAACTGTTTTTT. The sequence joins TRBV2 to TRBJ1-4, and TRBD1 aligns with 9 junction nucleotides. Measured from the cysteine to the phenylalanine, the CDR3 is 13 residues long. Of the read, only the CDR3 DNA is kept; its 39 bases are in frame from base 1. Compared with germline, V lacks 9 bases and J lacks 7 bases; bases without a gene match: 6. Reading the germline V gene gives CDR1 SNHLY and CDR2 FYNNEI. The full variable domain, with segments outside the CDR3 supplied by the reference TRBV2 and TRBJ1-4 proteins, appears as EPEVTQTPSHQVTQMGQEVILRCVPISNHLYFYWYRQILGQKVEFLVSFYNNEISEKSEIFDDQFSVERPDGSNFTLKIRSTKLEDSAMYFCASFRDRVEKLFFGSGTQLSVL.